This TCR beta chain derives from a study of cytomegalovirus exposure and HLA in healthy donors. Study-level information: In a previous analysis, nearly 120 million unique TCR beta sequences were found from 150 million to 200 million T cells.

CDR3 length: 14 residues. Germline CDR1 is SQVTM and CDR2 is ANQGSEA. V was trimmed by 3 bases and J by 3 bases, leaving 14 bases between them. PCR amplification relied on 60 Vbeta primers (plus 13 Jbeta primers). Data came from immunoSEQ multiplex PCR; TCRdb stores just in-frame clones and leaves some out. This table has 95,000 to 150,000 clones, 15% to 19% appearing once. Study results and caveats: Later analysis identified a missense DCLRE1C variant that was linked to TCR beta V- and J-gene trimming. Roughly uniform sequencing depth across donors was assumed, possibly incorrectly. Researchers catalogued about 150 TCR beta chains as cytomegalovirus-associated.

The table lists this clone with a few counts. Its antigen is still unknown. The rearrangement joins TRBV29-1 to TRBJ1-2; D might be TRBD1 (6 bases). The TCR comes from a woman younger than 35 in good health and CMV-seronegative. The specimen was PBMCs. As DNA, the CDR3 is TGCAGCGTTGAGTCCCCAGGGGCGTACTATGGCTACACCTTC. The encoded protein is CSVESPGAYYGYTF. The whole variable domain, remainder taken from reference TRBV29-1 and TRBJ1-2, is SAVISQKPSRDICQRGTSLTIQCQVDSQVTMMFWYRQQPGQSLTLIATANQGSEATYESGFVIDKFPISRPNLTFSTLTVSNMSPEDSSIYLCSVESPGAYYGYTFGSGTRLTVV.